This T cell receptor (beta chain) was captured by sequencing in a study of shared clonotypes between healthy human individuals. V lost 3 bases and J 6 bases, leaving 10 bases between the germline ends. This CDR3 is 13 amino acids long. Germline CDR1 is SGHVS and CDR2 is FNYEAQ. Unsorted PBMC DNA was sequenced on ten immunoSEQ deep assay plates. The protocol was immunoSEQ multiplex PCR, while the TCRdb copy is restricted to in-frame clones and leaves out a portion. The sample has about 490,000 clones, almost 80% seen once; the top ten hold approximately 12%. The TCR comes from a woman aged 35 to 49 in good health. Some clones in this sample may be carry-over from other donors' samples. The V call is TRBV7-6, the J call TRBJ2-3; D is undetermined. The sample consisted of PBMCs. The DNA for the CDR3 is TGTGCCAGCAGCTTGAGTAGAAAGGATACGCAGTATTTT. Protein product: CASSLSRKDTQYF.